This TCR beta chain emerged from a study of identifying expanded T cells in peripheral blood. Study-wide points: About 1.3 clones differed between technical replicates, versus about 17 and 20 over time. Clone count variance between roughly 2-week samples rose with total template count.

Here immunoSEQ multiplex PCR was the method, and the copy in TCRdb shows in-frame clones only, minus some. The data show approximately 110,000 clones, 85% to 90% seen once. About this clone: Its antigen is currently unknown.

This TCR was recovered from a person between 18 and 75 years old in good health. The sample was blood.

The CDR3 sequence: CASSLVASSHEQFF. The CDR3 nucleotides are TGTGCCAGCAGCTTAGTAGCTAGTAGCCATGAGCAGTTCTTC. V and J are TRBV13 and TRBJ2-1; D unclear. V was cut by 1 base and J by 8 bases, with 12 bases left in between. The CDR3 is made up of 14 amino acids. In germline, CDR1 is PRHDT, CDR2 FYEKMQ (reference sequence).